The 2 T cell receptor beta chains below were found in one sample sequenced in a study of T cells in Graves' hyperthyroidism and ophthalmopathy. Amplification of TCR beta CDR3 regions was performed using RNA transcripts as template. During a first-round RT-PCR of the TCR CDR3, the HTBI primer set was used. TCRdb used MiXCR to reprocess the multiplex PCR reads, holding one entry per CDR3 protein. Of around 340,000 distinct CDR3 sequences in the sample, roughly 15% were seen once. Material: blood. These receptors originate from a man aged 30 to 45 with Graves' hyperthyroidism.

The table lists this clonotype with many counts. This chain uses TRBV6-5 with TRBJ1-2; 9 nucleotides align to TRBD1. Unmatched junction bases numbered 23, after V lost 2 bases and J lost 7 bases. Germline values: CDR1 MNHEY, CDR2 SVGAGI. The CDR3 contains 20 residues. The chain's CDR3 is CASSYPIRQGVHPPRRGYTF. The CDR3 DNA sequence: TGTGCCAGCAGTTACCCGATAAGACAGGGGGTGCATCCGCCTCGGCGTGGCTACACCTTC.

This clonotype has only a few counts. The chain uses TRBV20-1 and TRBJ1-2; no reliable D call. V lost 1 base to trimming and J lost 9 bases, with 15 bases between them. The CDR3 spans 13 residues. Germline-derived CDR1 and CDR2 are DFQATT and SNEGSKA (reference sequence). This chain's CDR3 is CSARVMTVGSYTF. In DNA form, the CDR3 reads TGCAGTGCTAGAGTCATGACCGTCGGTAGCTACACCTTC.